Here is one T cell receptor (beta chain) with its context. Its specificity is not known. These data originate in a study of cytomegalovirus exposure and HLA in healthy donors. Study findings and constraints: Presence/absence analyses treated sequencing depth as roughly uniform across donors. The study put 150 to 200 TCR beta chains on its list as cytomegalovirus-associated. 87-base-pair reads could not separate some V segments, including TRBV6-2 and TRBV6-3.

CDR1 is LGHNA, CDR2 YNFKEQ, per germline. This CDR3 has 16 residues. V lost 0 bases and J lost 0, with 11 bases in between. Primers: 60 Vbeta forward and 13 Jbeta reverse. The protocol was immunoSEQ multiplex PCR, while the TCRdb copy is restricted to in-frame clones and leaves out a portion. The repertoire holds 100,000 to 150,000 clones, under 80% seen once, with about 13% in the top ten. The chain couples TRBV4-2 to TRBJ1-1, with a possible D match to TRBD1 (5 bases). The TCR comes from a woman aged 55-70 years in good health and CMV-seropositive. Sequencing was performed on PBMCs. For the CDR3, the DNA is TGTGCCAGCAGCCAAGATGGAAGGACAATGAACACTGAAGCTTTCTTT. This gives the protein CASSQDGRTMNTEAFF.